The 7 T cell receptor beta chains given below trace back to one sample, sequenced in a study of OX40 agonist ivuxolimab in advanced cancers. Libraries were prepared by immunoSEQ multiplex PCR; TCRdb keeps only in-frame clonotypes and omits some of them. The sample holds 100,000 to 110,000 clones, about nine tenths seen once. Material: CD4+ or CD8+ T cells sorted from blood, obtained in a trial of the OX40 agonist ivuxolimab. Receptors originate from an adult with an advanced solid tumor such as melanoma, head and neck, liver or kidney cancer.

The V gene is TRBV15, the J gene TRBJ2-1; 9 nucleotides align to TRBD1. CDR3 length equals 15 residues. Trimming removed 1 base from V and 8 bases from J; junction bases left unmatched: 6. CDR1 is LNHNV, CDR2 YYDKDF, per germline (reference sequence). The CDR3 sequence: CATSRAQGQGHEQFF. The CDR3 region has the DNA TGTGCCACCAGCAGAGCCCAGGGACAGGGTCATGAGCAGTTCTTC.

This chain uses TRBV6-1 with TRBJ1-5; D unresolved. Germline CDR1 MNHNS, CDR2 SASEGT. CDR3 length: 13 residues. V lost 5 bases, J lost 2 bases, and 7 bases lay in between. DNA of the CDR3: TGTGCCAGCAGTTCCGGTGGCAATCAGCCCCAGCATTTT. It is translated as CASSSGGNQPQHF.

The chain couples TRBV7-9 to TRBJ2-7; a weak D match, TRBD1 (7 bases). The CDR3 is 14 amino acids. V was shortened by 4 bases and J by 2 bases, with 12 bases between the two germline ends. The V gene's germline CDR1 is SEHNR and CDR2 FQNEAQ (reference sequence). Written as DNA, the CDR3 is TGTGCCAGCAGCTATGGCGGGACAGCCTACGAGCAGTACTTC. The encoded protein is CASSYGGTAYEQYF.

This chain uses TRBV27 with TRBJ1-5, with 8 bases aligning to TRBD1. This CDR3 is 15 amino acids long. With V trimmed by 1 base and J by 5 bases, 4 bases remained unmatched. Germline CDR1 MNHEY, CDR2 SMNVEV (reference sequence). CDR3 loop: CASSLYAGGDQPQHF. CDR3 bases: TGTGCCAGCAGTTTATATGCAGGGGGCGATCAGCCCCAGCATTTT.

The CDR3 DNA reads TGTGCCAGCAGCTTAGAACTAGCGGGAACCAATGAGCAGTTCTTC. Protein sequence: CASSLELAGTNEQFF. The V gene is TRBV7-2, the J gene TRBJ2-1; 10 positions agree with TRBD2. Trimming took 1 base from V and 6 from J; bases not matched to a gene: 3. The germline gives CDR1 SGHTA, CDR2 FQGNSA. The CDR3 is 15 residues long. The full variable domain, with the rest looked up from reference TRBV7-2 and TRBJ2-1, is GAGVSQSPSNKVTEKGKDVELRCDPISGHTALYWYRQSLGQGLEFLIYFQGNSAPDKSGLPSDRFSAERTGGSVSTLTIQRTQQEDSAVYLCASSLELAGTNEQFFGPGTRLTVL.

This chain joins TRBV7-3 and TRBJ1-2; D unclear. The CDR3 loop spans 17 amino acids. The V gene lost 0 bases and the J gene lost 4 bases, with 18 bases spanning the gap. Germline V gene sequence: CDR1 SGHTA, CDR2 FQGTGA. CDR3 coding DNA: TGTGCCAGCAGCTTAACGAACTCGGACGGGCTAGGCTATGGCTACACCTTC. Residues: CASSLTNSDGLGYGYTF.

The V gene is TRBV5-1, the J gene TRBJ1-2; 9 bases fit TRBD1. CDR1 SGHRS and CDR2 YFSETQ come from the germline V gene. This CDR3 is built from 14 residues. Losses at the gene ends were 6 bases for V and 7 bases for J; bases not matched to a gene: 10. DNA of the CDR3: TGCGCCAGCACTTCACGGACAGGGGAAAGTGGCTACACCTTC. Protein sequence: CASTSRTGESGYTF.